The entry that follows covers one T cell receptor (beta chain) sequence. No cognate antigen has been identified for it. No base quality information exists; no much larger clone differs at one position. There are 15 amino acids in the CDR3, from cysteine to phenylalanine inclusive. The entry retains the CDR3 DNA only, 45 bases that are in frame from base 1. V and J lose 2 bases and 0 bases, and a span of 9 bases separates them. The CDR1 and CDR2 encoded by the germline V gene are MRHNA and SNTAGT. The time point tag for this specimen amounts to: about 28 days (+/-7) after the second vaccine dose. AZD1222 recipients with second doses at about 4 weeks or about 12 weeks were pooled, because spike-specific TCR depth and breadth did not differ between schedules. Vaccinee samples came from UK trials COV001 and COV002, including a single-blind randomized controlled phase 2/3 trial of AZD1222 (ChAdOx1 nCoV-19) in healthy adults. Trial participant PBMC samples were collected at day 0 and day 28 after the second dose for TCRbeta chain sequencing.

The data stem from a study of T cell responses to AZD1222 COVID-19 vaccine (dated by TCRdb to about 2021). Context from the whole study: A total of 233 trial participants underwent TCR sequencing, of whom approximately 210 received two doses of AZD1222 and 26 received two doses of the MenACWY control vaccine. Enrollment into the trials was organized by age into subgroups of 18-55, 56-69 and 70-plus years, and those subgroups contained about 160, 30 and 59 TCR-sequenced participants, respectively.

General findings and caveats noted by the study authors: Reportedly, almost half of the unique spike-specific TCRs recognized epitopes lying outside the regions that are mutated in the B.1.351 and B.1.1.7 variants. CD4 TCRs associated with the vaccine covered the entire spike protein, and the dominant responses were in regions 160-218 and 743-854. Because no day 14 peak-response samples were available, the repertoires could be characterized only after the peak T cell response. Conclusions about previously exposed vaccinees were limited because only 5 or 6 AZD1222 recipients were SARS-CoV-2 seropositive at baseline. In the small 56-69-year group, the increase in depth fell short of significance, most likely because of low power. A significant rise in spike-specific TCR breadth and depth was observed after two AZD1222 doses relative to day 0 and relative to MenACWY recipients. Participants were mostly white British, with more females than males. The authors suggested clonal diversity may have been underestimated.

The CDR3 regions of human TCRbeta chains were analyzed by immunosequencing. Regarding the original processing steps: TCRs in the repertoires were compared against a reference library of SARS-CoV-2-specific TCRs that had been generated with the MIRA antigen-specificity platform. Breadth was defined as the fraction of unique TCRs that were SARS-CoV-2-associated, and depth was defined as the fraction of total T cells that were SARS-CoV-2-associated. Using the MIRA data, each spike-specific TCR was mapped to the spike region that the TCR reacts to and placed in a CD4 or CD8 class. Log10-transformed breadth and depth values were compared by one-way ANOVA with Sidak's multiple comparisons tests. TCRdb holds this immuneACCESS table with in-frame rearrangements only. Some clones are missing; in checked studies, unresolved V genes explain under half, and the rest has no known cause. The V and J calls and clone size come from that table; D and trimming were worked out from the DNA. The sample includes about 77,000 clones, with more than 85% observed a single time. The ten largest account for around 4.5% of the sample.

The clonotype comes from an adult who received the AZD1222 COVID-19 vaccine. The specimen comprised peripheral blood, sampled 28 days after the second AZD1222 dose. The chain is encoded by TRBV6-4 joined to TRBJ2-3; a tentative D match to TRBD2 spans 6 bases. The nucleotides read TGTGCCAGCAGTGACGGGGCGGGGAGCACAGATACGCAGTATTTT. Its translation reads: CASSDGAGSTDTQYF.